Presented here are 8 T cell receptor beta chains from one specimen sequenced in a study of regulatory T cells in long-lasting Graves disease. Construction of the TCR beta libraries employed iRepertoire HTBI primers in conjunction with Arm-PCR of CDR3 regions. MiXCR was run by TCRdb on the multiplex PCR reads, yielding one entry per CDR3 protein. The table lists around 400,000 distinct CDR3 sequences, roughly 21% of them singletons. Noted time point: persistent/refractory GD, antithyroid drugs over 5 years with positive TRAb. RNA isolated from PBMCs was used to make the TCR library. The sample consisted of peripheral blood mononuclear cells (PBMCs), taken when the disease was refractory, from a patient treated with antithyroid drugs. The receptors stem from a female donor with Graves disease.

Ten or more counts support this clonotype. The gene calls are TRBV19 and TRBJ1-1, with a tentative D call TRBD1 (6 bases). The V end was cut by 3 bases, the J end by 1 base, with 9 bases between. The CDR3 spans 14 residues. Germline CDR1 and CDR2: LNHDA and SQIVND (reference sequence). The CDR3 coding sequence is TGTGCCAGTAGTATCAACAGGGCGAACACTGAAGCTTTCTTT. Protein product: CASSINRANTEAFF.

CDR3 DNA sequence: TGTGCCAGCAGCTTACGCTGGGATAATCGATGGGAGGTACAGCCCCAGCATTTT. It specifies CASSLRWDNRWEVQPQHF. The chain employs TRBV7-2 and TRBJ1-5, with D unclear. CDR1 and CDR2 (germline): SGHTA, FQGNSA. The CDR3 loop spans 18 amino acids. V lost 2 bases to trimming and J lost 7 bases, with 24 bases between them.

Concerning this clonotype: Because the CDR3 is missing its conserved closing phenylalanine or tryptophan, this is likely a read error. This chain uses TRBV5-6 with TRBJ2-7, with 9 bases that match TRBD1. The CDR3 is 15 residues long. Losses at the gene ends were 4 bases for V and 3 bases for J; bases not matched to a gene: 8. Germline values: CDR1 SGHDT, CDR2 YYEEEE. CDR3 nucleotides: TGTGCCAGCAGCAACAGGGGGCCCATCAACTACGAGCAGTACCTC. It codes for CASSNRGPINYEQYL.

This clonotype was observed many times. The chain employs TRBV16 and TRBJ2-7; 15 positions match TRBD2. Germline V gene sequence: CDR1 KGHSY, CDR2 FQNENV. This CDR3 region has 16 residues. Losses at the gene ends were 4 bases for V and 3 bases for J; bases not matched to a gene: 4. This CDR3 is CASSLRTSGRDYEQYF. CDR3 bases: TGTGCCAGCAGCCTGAGGACTAGCGGGAGGGACTACGAGCAGTACTTC.

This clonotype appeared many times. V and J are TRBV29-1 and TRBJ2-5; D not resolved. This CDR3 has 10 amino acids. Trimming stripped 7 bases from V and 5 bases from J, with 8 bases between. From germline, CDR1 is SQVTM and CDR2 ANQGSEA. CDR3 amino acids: CSDSFETQYF. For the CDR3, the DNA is TGCAGCGACTCGTTCGAGACCCAGTACTTC.

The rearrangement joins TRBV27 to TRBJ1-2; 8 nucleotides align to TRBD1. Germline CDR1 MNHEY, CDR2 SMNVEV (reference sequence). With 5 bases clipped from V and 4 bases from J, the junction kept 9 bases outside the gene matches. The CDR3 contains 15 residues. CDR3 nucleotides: TGTGCCAGCAGTCTACGAGGACAGGGACTCTATGGCTACACCTTC. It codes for CASSLRGQGLYGYTF.

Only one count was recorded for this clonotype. CDR3: CASSLFVGTVSGGYTF. The CDR3, as DNA: TGTGCCAGCAGCCTCTTCGTTGGGACAGTGAGCGGTGGCTACACCTTC. This chain connects TRBV7-9 to TRBJ1-2; TRBD1 agrees at 7 bases. This CDR3 has 16 amino acids. After removal of 5 bases from V and 7 bases from J, the junction contained 16 bases not matched to a gene. Per the germline V gene, CDR1 is SEHNR and CDR2 is FQNEAQ (reference sequence).

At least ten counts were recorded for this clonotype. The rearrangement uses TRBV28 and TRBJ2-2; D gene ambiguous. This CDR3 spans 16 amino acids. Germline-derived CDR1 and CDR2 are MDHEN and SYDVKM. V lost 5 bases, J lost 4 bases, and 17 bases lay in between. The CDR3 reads CASSIVPQDGTGELFF. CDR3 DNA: TGTGCCAGCAGTATCGTACCTCAGGACGGCACCGGGGAGCTGTTTTTT. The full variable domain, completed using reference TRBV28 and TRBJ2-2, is DVKVTQSSRYLVKRTGEKVFLECVQDMDHENMFWYRQDPGLGLRLIYFSYDVKMKEKGDIPEGYSVSREKKERFSLILESASTNQTSMYLCASSIVPQDGTGELFFGEGSRLTVL.